This is a list of T cell receptor beta chains from one sample in a study of blood T cells in healthy people across ages. TCRdb fed the 5' RACE reads into MiXCR, producing one record per CDR3 protein. The data show roughly 1,100,000 distinct CDR3 sequences, with about 25% seen just once and less than 0.75% held by the top ten. The sample was also reused in another study, on T cells of mothers and their children.

The source material was blood. Every receptor here comes from a girl between 2 and 10 years old in good health. Each CDR3 is given with its conserved first and last residue. The D gene is left open where the match is weak. Size values are once, few and many counts, or a class for expanded clones, and some rows have none.

cdr3_length | d_call | j_call | v_call | clone_size | cdr3_aa | cdr3_nt
14 | TRBD1 | TRBJ2-7 | TRBV7-9 | . | CASSSGTGTPEQYF | TGTGCCAGCAGCTCCGGGACAGGAACCCCCGAGCAGTACTTC
15 | TRBD2 | TRBJ2-1 | TRBV11-1 | few | CASSLKSGSRDEQFF | TGTGCCAGCAGCCTAAAAAGCGGGAGTCGGGATGAGCAGTTCTTC
16 | TRBD1 | TRBJ1-2 | TRBV28 | . | CASSLSGQGANYGYTF | TGTGCCAGCAGTTTAAGCGGGCAGGGGGCTAACTATGGCTACACCTTC
18 | TRBD1 | TRBJ2-7 | TRBV7-2 | . | CASSHLRNDRGHLYEQYF | TGTGCCAGCAGCCACCTACGAAACGACAGGGGGCATTTATACGAGCAGTACTTC
17 | TRBD1 | TRBJ2-2 | TRBV29-1 | . | CSASGQGSSGNTGELFF | TGCAGCGCCTCAGGACAGGGTTCGAGCGGTAACACCGGGGAGCTGTTTTTT
15 | . | TRBJ1-2 | TRBV20-1 | . | CSAFSGAASNYGYTF | TGCAGTGCCTTCTCGGGGGCAGCCTCTAACTATGGCTACACCTTC
14 | . | TRBJ1-1 | TRBV7-2 | few | CASSPLEGRTEAFF | TGTGCCAGCAGCCCCCTGGAGGGGCGGACTGAAGCTTTCTTT
10 | . | TRBJ1-1 | TRBV29-1 | few | CSGKNTEAFF | TGCAGCGGGAAGAACACTGAAGCTTTCTTT
14 | . | TRBJ2-5 | TRBV28 | . | CASPGRADGETQYF | TGTGCCAGCCCGGGAAGGGCCGACGGGGAGACCCAGTACTTC
17 | TRBD2 | TRBJ2-5 | TRBV10-3 | many | CAISDRGSGGYQETQYF | TGTGCCATCAGTGATCGGGGTAGCGGGGGATACCAAGAGACCCAGTACTTC